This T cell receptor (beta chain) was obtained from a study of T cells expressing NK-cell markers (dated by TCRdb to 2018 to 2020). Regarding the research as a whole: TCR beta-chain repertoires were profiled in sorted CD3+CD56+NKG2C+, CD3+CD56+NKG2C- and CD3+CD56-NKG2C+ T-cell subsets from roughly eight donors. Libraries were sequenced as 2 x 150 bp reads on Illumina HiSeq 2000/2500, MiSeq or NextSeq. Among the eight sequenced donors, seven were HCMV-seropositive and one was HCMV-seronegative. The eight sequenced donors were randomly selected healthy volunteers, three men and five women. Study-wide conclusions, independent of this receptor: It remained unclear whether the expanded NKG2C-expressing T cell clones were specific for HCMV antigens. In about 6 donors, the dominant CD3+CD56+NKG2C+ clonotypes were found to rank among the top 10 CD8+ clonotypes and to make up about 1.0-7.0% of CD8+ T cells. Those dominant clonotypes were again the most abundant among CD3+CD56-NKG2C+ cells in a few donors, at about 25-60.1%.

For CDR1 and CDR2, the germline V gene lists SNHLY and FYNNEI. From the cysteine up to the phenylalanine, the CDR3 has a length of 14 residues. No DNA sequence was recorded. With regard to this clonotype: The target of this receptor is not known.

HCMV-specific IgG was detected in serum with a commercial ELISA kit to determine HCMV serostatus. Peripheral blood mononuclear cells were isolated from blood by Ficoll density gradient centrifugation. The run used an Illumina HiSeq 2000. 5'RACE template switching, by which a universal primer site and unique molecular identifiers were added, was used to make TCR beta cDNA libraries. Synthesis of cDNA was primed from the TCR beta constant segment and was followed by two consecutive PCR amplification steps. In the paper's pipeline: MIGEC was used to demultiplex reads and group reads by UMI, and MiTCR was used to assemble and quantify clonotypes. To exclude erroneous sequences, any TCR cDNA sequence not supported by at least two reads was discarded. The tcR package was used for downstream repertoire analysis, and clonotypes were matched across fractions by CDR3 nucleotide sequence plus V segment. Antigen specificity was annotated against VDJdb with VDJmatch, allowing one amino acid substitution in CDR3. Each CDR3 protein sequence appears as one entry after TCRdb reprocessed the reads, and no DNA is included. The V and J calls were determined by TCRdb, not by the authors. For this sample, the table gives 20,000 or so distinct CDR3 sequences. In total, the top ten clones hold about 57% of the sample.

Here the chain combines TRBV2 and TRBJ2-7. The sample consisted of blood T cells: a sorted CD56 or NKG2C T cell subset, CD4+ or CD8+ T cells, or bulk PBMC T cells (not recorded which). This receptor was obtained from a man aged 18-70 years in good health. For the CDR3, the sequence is CASSEQTRGTEQYF. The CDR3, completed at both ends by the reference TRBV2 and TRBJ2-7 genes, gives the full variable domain EPEVTQTPSHQVTQMGQEVILRCVPISNHLYFYWYRQILGQKVEFLVSFYNNEISEKSEIFDDQFSVERPDGSNFTLKIRSTKLEDSAMYFCASSEQTRGTEQYFGPGTRLTVT.